In its sample, the clone carrying this T cell receptor (beta chain) was seen once. Its specificity is not known. Germline trimming cut 1 base from V and 4 bases from J; bases unmatched to any gene: 6. The CDR3 length is 15 residues. The V gene's germline CDR1 is SGHRS and CDR2 YFSETQ. This entry belongs to a study of lymphopenia after photon versus proton radiotherapy. Study-level points and caveats: Photon-treated patients lost naive T cells and TCR diversity; proton-treated stayed stable. Post-nadir diversity loss with photons came from oligoclonal expansion, particularly CD8+ Temra cells.

Libraries were prepared by immunoSEQ multiplex PCR; TCRdb keeps only in-frame clonotypes and omits some of them. This sample yields 30,000 to 40,000 clones, of which over 75% are seen a single time; about 15% belongs to the top ten. The chain uses TRBV5-1 and TRBJ2-3; the match to TRBD2 covers 7 bases. The sample here was peripheral blood, taken from a patient treated with proton-based radiotherapy. The source of this sequence is a woman in her sixties or seventies with pancreatic cancer. CDR3 loop: CASSLPRGDADTQYF. The CDR3 region has the DNA TGCGCCAGCAGCTTGCCTCGGGGGGACGCAGATACGCAGTATTTT.